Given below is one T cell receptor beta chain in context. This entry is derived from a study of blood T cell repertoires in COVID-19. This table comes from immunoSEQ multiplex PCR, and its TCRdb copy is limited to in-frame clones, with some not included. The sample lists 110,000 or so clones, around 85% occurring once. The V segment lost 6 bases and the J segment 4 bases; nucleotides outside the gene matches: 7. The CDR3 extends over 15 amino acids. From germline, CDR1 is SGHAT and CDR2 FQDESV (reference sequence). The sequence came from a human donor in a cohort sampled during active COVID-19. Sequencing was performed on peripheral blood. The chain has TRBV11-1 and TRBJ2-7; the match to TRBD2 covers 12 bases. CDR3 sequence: CASSWTSGAQYEQYF. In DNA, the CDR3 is TGTGCCAGCAGTTGGACTAGCGGGGCCCAGTACGAGCAGTACTTC.